This is a list of T cell receptor beta chains from one sample in a study of blood T cell repertoires in COVID-19. Here immunoSEQ multiplex PCR was the method, and the copy in TCRdb shows in-frame clones only, minus some. Altogether roughly 350,000 clones are present, 85% being singletons, with the ten largest covering 3% to 4.5%. The sequencing sample was made of peripheral blood. All receptors derive from a woman under 30 with acute or convalescent COVID-19. Both conserved end residues are part of each CDR3. D genes are given only for firm matches. The listing skips clone size in some rows; elsewhere it reads once, few, many or a size class.

J gene: TRBJ2-5; clone size: -; V gene: TRBV11-2; D gene: TRBD2; CDR3 protein: CASSLLAGGQETQYF; CDR3 DNA: TGTGCCAGCAGCCTTCTAGCGGGGGGGCAAGAGACCCAGTACTTC
J gene: TRBJ1-5; clone size: -; V gene: TRBV29-1; D gene: -; CDR3 protein: CSVSRIQGSNQPQHF; CDR3 DNA: TGCAGCGTGAGCCGGATCCAGGGGAGCAATCAGCCCCAGCATTTT
J gene: TRBJ2-5; clone size: -; V gene: TRBV23-1; D gene: -; CDR3 protein: CASSKPGEETQYF; CDR3 DNA: TGCGCCAGCAGTAAACCTGGAGAAGAGACCCAGTACTTC
J gene: TRBJ1-4; clone size: -; V gene: TRBV6-6; D gene: TRBD1; CDR3 protein: CASRRSDREMGEKLFF; CDR3 DNA: TGTGCCAGCAGGCGATCAGACAGGGAGATGGGGGAAAAACTGTTTTTT
J gene: TRBJ1-5; clone size: -; V gene: TRBV5-5; D gene: TRBD1; CDR3 protein: CASSLEWTGNQPQHF; CDR3 DNA: TGTGCCAGCAGCTTGGAGTGGACAGGGAATCAGCCCCAGCATTTT
J gene: TRBJ1-3; clone size: -; V gene: TRBV5-1; D gene: -; CDR3 protein: CASSDRQSGNTIYF; CDR3 DNA: TGCGCCAGCAGCGACAGACAGTCTGGAAACACCATATATTTT
J gene: TRBJ2-2; clone size: -; V gene: TRBV9; D gene: -; CDR3 protein: CASSVGQLTGELFF; CDR3 DNA: TGTGCCAGCAGCGTAGGACAGCTCACCGGGGAGCTGTTTTTT
J gene: TRBJ2-1; clone size: -; V gene: TRBV7-2; D gene: TRBD1; CDR3 protein: CASSLLWTGTYNEQFF; CDR3 DNA: TGTGCCAGCAGCTTACTTTGGACAGGGACCTACAATGAGCAGTTCTTC
J gene: TRBJ1-1; clone size: -; V gene: TRBV6-4; D gene: TRBD1; CDR3 protein: CASSTRDRDEAFF; CDR3 DNA: TGTGCCAGCAGTACCCGGGACAGGGACGAAGCTTTCTTT
J gene: TRBJ2-7; clone size: -; V gene: TRBV5-6; D gene: -; CDR3 protein: CASSLTQGISSKQYF; CDR3 DNA: TGTGCCAGCAGCCTCACACAGGGTATTTCGTCGAAGCAGTACTTC
J gene: TRBJ2-3; clone size: -; V gene: TRBV11-3; D gene: TRBD2; CDR3 protein: CASSHQSGGVGDTQYF; CDR3 DNA: TGTGCCAGCAGCCACCAATCCGGGGGGGTTGGAGATACGCAGTATTTT
J gene: TRBJ2-7; clone size: -; V gene: TRBV7-2; D gene: TRBD2; CDR3 protein: CASSFNSGLGPYEQYF; CDR3 DNA: TGTGCCAGCAGCTTCAATAGCGGGTTAGGCCCCTACGAGCAGTACTTC
J gene: TRBJ1-1; clone size: once; V gene: TRBV27; D gene: TRBD1; CDR3 protein: CASSFDRGYEAFF; CDR3 DNA: TGTGCCAGCAGTTTTGACAGGGGATATGAAGCTTTCTTT
J gene: TRBJ2-7; clone size: -; V gene: TRBV5-1; D gene: -; CDR3 protein: CASSLIPAAEGYEQYF; CDR3 DNA: TGCGCCAGCAGCTTGATACCGGCGGCAGAAGGATACGAGCAGTACTTC
J gene: TRBJ2-7; clone size: -; V gene: TRBV5-1; D gene: -; CDR3 protein: CASSLAGSYEQYF; CDR3 DNA: TGCGCCAGCAGCTTGGCCGGCTCCTACGAGCAGTACTTC
J gene: TRBJ2-1; clone size: -; V gene: TRBV6-5; D gene: TRBD2; CDR3 protein: CASSYSAGSSYNEQFF; CDR3 DNA: TGTGCCAGCAGTTACTCAGCGGGAAGCTCCTACAATGAGCAGTTCTTC
J gene: TRBJ2-1; clone size: -; V gene: TRBV7-3; D gene: TRBD2; CDR3 protein: CASSPSAGLAGSGGEQFF; CDR3 DNA: TGTGCCAGCAGCCCTTCCGCGGGGCTAGCGGGGTCGGGTGGTGAGCAGTTCTTC
J gene: TRBJ2-1; clone size: -; V gene: TRBV5-1; D gene: TRBD2; CDR3 protein: CASSPGGLADSYNEQFF; CDR3 DNA: TGCGCCAGCAGTCCGGGAGGGCTAGCGGACTCCTACAATGAGCAGTTCTTC
J gene: TRBJ1-1; clone size: -; V gene: TRBV5-1; D gene: -; CDR3 protein: CASSLEPEGTEAFF; CDR3 DNA: TGCGCCAGCAGCTTGGAGCCGGAGGGCACTGAAGCTTTCTTT
J gene: TRBJ1-4; clone size: -; V gene: TRBV30; D gene: TRBD1; CDR3 protein: CAWGTVLGEKLFF; CDR3 DNA: TGTGCCTGGGGGACAGTATTAGGTGAAAAACTGTTTTTT
J gene: TRBJ1-4; clone size: -; V gene: TRBV24-1; D gene: TRBD1; CDR3 protein: CATSDSTGGAYEKLFF; CDR3 DNA: TGTGCCACCAGTGATTCGACAGGGGGCGCTTATGAAAAACTGTTTTTT
J gene: TRBJ2-5; clone size: -; V gene: TRBV6-5; D gene: -; CDR3 protein: CASRRHQQETQYF; CDR3 DNA: TGTGCCAGCAGACGCCACCAGCAAGAGACCCAGTACTTC
J gene: TRBJ1-5; clone size: -; V gene: TRBV6-5; D gene: -; CDR3 protein: CASSRGGGQPQHF; CDR3 DNA: TGTGCCAGCTCGAGGGGCGGGGGGCAGCCCCAGCATTTT
J gene: TRBJ1-2; clone size: -; V gene: TRBV6-5; D gene: -; CDR3 protein: CASSFDGYYGYTF; CDR3 DNA: TGTGCCAGCAGCTTCGACGGGTACTATGGCTACACCTTC
J gene: TRBJ2-7; clone size: -; V gene: TRBV11-2; D gene: TRBD2; CDR3 protein: CASSPGLAGGGTYEQYF; CDR3 DNA: TGTGCCAGCAGCCCGGGACTAGCGGGAGGAGGGACCTACGAGCAGTACTTC
J gene: TRBJ1-1; clone size: -; V gene: TRBV9; D gene: -; CDR3 protein: CASSVDEGWGTANTEAFF; CDR3 DNA: TGTGCCAGCAGCGTAGATGAAGGCTGGGGGACTGCGAACACTGAAGCTTTCTTT
J gene: TRBJ2-7; clone size: once; V gene: TRBV2; D gene: -; CDR3 protein: CASSSERRYEQYF; CDR3 DNA: TGTGCCAGCTCCAGCGAAAGGCGATACGAGCAGTACTTC
J gene: TRBJ2-3; clone size: -; V gene: TRBV3-1/TRBV3-2; D gene: -; CDR3 protein: CASSMTRDTQYF; CDR3 DNA: TGTGCCAGCAGTATGACTAGAGATACGCAGTATTTT
J gene: TRBJ2-7; clone size: -; V gene: TRBV7-8; D gene: TRBD1; CDR3 protein: CASSLAGTGAFHEQYF; CDR3 DNA: TGTGCCAGCAGCTTAGCCGGGACAGGGGCCTTTCACGAGCAGTACTTC
J gene: TRBJ2-3; clone size: -; V gene: TRBV9; D gene: TRBD1; CDR3 protein: CASNYRGSTDTQYF; CDR3 DNA: TGTGCCAGCAATTACAGGGGGTCCACAGATACGCAGTATTTT
J gene: TRBJ2-7; clone size: once; V gene: TRBV6-5; D gene: -; CDR3 protein: CASSYSTGTGEQYF; CDR3 DNA: TGTGCCAGCAGTTATTCTACAGGGACGGGCGAGCAGTACTTC
J gene: TRBJ2-7; clone size: -; V gene: TRBV5-1; D gene: TRBD2; CDR3 protein: CASSPRLAGDPTYEQYF; CDR3 DNA: TGCGCCAGCAGCCCTAGACTAGCGGGAGATCCTACCTACGAGCAGTACTTC
J gene: TRBJ2-7; clone size: -; V gene: TRBV11-2; D gene: TRBD1; CDR3 protein: CASSLAGQGAGEQYF; CDR3 DNA: TGTGCCAGCAGCTTAGCCGGACAGGGGGCTGGCGAGCAGTACTTC
J gene: TRBJ2-5; clone size: -; V gene: TRBV25-1; D gene: -; CDR3 protein: CASSESRVGETQYF; CDR3 DNA: TGTGCCAGCAGTGAATCCAGGGTCGGGGAGACCCAGTACTTC
J gene: TRBJ2-5; clone size: -; V gene: TRBV5-1; D gene: TRBD2; CDR3 protein: CASSPGLAGYQETQYF; CDR3 DNA: TGCGCCAGCAGCCCGGGGCTAGCGGGGTACCAAGAGACCCAGTACTTC
J gene: TRBJ2-3; clone size: once; V gene: TRBV5-1; D gene: TRBD2; CDR3 protein: CASSTGLATDTQYF; CDR3 DNA: TGCGCCAGCAGCACGGGACTAGCGACAGATACGCAGTATTTT
J gene: TRBJ2-5; clone size: -; V gene: TRBV5-1; D gene: TRBD1; CDR3 protein: CASSKGQGVWEETQYF; CDR3 DNA: TGCGCCAGCAGCAAGGGACAGGGGGTTTGGGAAGAGACCCAGTACTTC
J gene: TRBJ1-6; clone size: -; V gene: TRBV18; D gene: -; CDR3 protein: CASSREGKGSPLHF; CDR3 DNA: TGTGCCAGCTCACGGGAGGGGAAAGGTTCACCCCTCCACTTT
J gene: TRBJ2-2; clone size: once; V gene: TRBV28; D gene: -; CDR3 protein: CASKRVNTGELFF; CDR3 DNA: TGTGCCAGCAAGCGGGTGAACACCGGGGAGCTGTTTTTT
J gene: TRBJ2-1; clone size: once; V gene: TRBV6-5; D gene: TRBD2; CDR3 protein: CASSIAGGYNEQFF; CDR3 DNA: TGTGCCAGCAGTATAGCGGGGGGATACAATGAGCAGTTCTTC
J gene: TRBJ2-7; clone size: many; V gene: TRBV20-1; D gene: TRBD1; CDR3 protein: CSASGTGALSYEQYF; CDR3 DNA: TGCAGTGCTAGTGGGACAGGGGCCTTATCCTACGAGCAGTACTTC
J gene: TRBJ2-2; clone size: -; V gene: TRBV4-1; D gene: -; CDR3 protein: CASSGKNTGELFF; CDR3 DNA: TGCGCCAGCAGCGGCAAGAACACCGGGGAGCTGTTTTTT
J gene: TRBJ2-3; clone size: once; V gene: TRBV7-8; D gene: TRBD2; CDR3 protein: CASTKSTSGGTDTQYF; CDR3 DNA: TGTGCCAGCACCAAATCGACTAGCGGGGGAACGGATACGCAGTATTTT
J gene: TRBJ1-3; clone size: few; V gene: TRBV14; D gene: TRBD1; CDR3 protein: CASSQETGWTGNTIYF; CDR3 DNA: TGTGCCAGCAGCCAAGAGACAGGGTGGACTGGAAACACCATATATTTT
J gene: TRBJ1-2; clone size: -; V gene: TRBV4-2; D gene: -; CDR3 protein: CASSQDVYREGGGYTF; CDR3 DNA: TGTGCCAGCAGCCAAGATGTCTACAGGGAGGGAGGTGGCTACACCTTC
J gene: TRBJ2-7; clone size: -; V gene: TRBV2; D gene: TRBD2; CDR3 protein: CASRGSGSSYEQYF; CDR3 DNA: TGTGCCAGCAGAGGAAGCGGGAGCTCCTACGAGCAGTACTTC
J gene: TRBJ2-5; clone size: -; V gene: TRBV6-5; D gene: TRBD1; CDR3 protein: CASRQTGEETQYF; CDR3 DNA: TGTGCCAGCAGGCAGACAGGGGAAGAGACCCAGTACTTC
J gene: TRBJ2-5; clone size: -; V gene: TRBV6-1; D gene: -; CDR3 protein: CASSESLWGQGQETQYF; CDR3 DNA: TGTGCCAGCAGTGAAAGTCTATGGGGGCAGGGGCAAGAGACCCAGTACTTC
J gene: TRBJ1-2; clone size: -; V gene: TRBV2; D gene: -; CDR3 protein: CASSMRGGYGYTF; CDR3 DNA: TGTGCCAGCAGTATGAGGGGAGGATATGGCTACACCTTC
J gene: TRBJ2-2; clone size: -; V gene: TRBV4-1; D gene: TRBD2; CDR3 protein: CASSRSRTSGNTGELFF; CDR3 DNA: TGCGCCAGCAGCCGATCTCGGACTAGCGGGAACACCGGGGAGCTGTTTTTT
J gene: TRBJ2-1; clone size: -; V gene: TRBV7-8; D gene: TRBD2; CDR3 protein: CASSRAGQSYNEQFF; CDR3 DNA: TGTGCCAGCAGCCGAGCGGGGCAAAGTTACAATGAGCAGTTCTTC
J gene: TRBJ1-2; clone size: -; V gene: TRBV9; D gene: TRBD1; CDR3 protein: CASSVSPGQTGSYGYTF; CDR3 DNA: TGTGCCAGCAGCGTATCGCCGGGACAGACAGGCAGCTATGGCTACACCTTC
J gene: TRBJ2-2; clone size: -; V gene: TRBV9; D gene: TRBD2; CDR3 protein: CASSATSGIDTGELFF; CDR3 DNA: TGTGCCAGCAGCGCAACTAGCGGCATTGACACCGGGGAGCTGTTTTTT
J gene: TRBJ1-1; clone size: -; V gene: TRBV28; D gene: -; CDR3 protein: CASSLSLWLSEAFF; CDR3 DNA: TGTGCCAGCAGTTTATCTCTGTGGTTGAGTGAAGCTTTCTTT
J gene: TRBJ2-7; clone size: -; V gene: TRBV6-5; D gene: TRBD1; CDR3 protein: CASSEGGTGIYEQYF; CDR3 DNA: TGTGCCAGCAGCGAGGGAGGGACAGGGATATACGAGCAGTACTTC
J gene: TRBJ2-1; clone size: -; V gene: TRBV4-2; D gene: TRBD2; CDR3 protein: CASSQGGEDRYNEQFF; CDR3 DNA: TGTGCCAGCAGCCAGGGGGGGGAGGATCGGTACAATGAGCAGTTCTTC